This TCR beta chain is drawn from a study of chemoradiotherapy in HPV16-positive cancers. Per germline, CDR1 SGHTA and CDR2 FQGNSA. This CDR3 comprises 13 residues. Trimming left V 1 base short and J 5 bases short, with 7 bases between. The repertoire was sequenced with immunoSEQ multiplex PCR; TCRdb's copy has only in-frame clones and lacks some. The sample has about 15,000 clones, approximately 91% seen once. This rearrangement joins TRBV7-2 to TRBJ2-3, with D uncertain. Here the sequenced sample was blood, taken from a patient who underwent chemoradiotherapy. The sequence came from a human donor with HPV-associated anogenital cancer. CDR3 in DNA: TGTGCCAGCAGCTTAGAAAAACGAGATACGCAGTATTTT. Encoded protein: CASSLEKRDTQYF.